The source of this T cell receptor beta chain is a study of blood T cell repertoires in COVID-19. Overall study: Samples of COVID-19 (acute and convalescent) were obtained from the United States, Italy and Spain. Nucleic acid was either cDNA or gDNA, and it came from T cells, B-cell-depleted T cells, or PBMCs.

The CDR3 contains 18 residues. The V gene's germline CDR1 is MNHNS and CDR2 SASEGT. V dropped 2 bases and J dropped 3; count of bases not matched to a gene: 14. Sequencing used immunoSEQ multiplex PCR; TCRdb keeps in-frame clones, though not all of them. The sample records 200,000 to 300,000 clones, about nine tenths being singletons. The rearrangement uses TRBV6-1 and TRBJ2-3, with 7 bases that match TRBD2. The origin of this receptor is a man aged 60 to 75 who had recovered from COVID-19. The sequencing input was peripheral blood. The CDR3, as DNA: TGTGCCAGCAGTGAATCGGCCCCATGGTACGGGGGGACAGATACGCAGTATTTT. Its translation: CASSESAPWYGGTDTQYF.